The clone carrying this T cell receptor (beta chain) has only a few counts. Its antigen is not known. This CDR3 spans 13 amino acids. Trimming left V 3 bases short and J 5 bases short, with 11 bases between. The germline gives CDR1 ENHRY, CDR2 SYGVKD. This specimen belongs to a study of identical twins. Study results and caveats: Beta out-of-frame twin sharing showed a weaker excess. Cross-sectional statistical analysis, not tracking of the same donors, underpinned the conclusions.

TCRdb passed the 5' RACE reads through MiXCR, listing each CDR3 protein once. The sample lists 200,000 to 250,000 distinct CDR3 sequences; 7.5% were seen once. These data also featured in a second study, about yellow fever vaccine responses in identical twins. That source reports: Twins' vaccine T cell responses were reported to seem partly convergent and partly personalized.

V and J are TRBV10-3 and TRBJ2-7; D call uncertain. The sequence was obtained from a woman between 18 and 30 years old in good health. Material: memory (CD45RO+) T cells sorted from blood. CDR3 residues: CAISEDSLNEQYF. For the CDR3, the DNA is TGTGCCATCAGTGAAGACTCGCTGAACGAGCAGTACTTC.